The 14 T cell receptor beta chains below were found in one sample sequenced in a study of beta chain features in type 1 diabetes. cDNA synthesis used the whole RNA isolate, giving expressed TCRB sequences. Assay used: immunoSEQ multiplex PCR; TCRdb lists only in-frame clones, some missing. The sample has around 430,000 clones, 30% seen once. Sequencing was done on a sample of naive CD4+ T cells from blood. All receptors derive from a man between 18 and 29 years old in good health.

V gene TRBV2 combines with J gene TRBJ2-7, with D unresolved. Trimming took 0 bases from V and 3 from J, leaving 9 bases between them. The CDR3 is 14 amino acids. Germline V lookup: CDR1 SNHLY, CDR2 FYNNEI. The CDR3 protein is CASSEAIGHYEQYF. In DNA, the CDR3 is TGTGCCAGCAGTGAAGCGATCGGCCACTACGAGCAGTACTTC. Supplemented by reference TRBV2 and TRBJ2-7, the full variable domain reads EPEVTQTPSHQVTQMGQEVILRCVPISNHLYFYWYRQILGQKVEFLVSFYNNEISEKSEIFDDQFSVERPDGSNFTLKIRSTKLEDSAMYFCASSEAIGHYEQYFGPGTRLTVT.

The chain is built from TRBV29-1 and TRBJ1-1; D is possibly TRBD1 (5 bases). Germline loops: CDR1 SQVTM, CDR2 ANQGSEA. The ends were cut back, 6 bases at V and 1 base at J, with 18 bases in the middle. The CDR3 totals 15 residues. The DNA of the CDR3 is TGCAGCGTGACCCGCGTGAGGGGCGGGAACACTGAAGCTTTCTTT. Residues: CSVTRVRGGNTEAFF. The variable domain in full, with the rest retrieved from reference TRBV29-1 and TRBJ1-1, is SAVISQKPSRDICQRGTSLTIQCQVDSQVTMMFWYRQQPGQSLTLIATANQGSEATYESGFVIDKFPISRPNLTFSTLTVSNMSPEDSSIYLCSVTRVRGGNTEAFFGQGTRLTVV.

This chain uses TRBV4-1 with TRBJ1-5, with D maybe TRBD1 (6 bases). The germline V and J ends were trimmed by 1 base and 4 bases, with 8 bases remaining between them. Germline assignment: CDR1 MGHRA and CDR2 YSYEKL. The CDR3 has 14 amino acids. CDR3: CASSQATGNQPQHF. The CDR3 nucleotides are TGCGCCAGCAGCCAAGCCACAGGGAATCAGCCCCAGCATTTT.

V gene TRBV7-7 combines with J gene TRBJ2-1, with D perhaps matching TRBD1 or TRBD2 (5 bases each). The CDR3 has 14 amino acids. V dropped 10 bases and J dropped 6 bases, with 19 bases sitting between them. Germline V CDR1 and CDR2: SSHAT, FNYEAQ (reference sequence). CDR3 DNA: TGTGCCACCTCCCGGGGCCCCGATAGCAATGAGCAGTTCTTC. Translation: CATSRGPDSNEQFF.

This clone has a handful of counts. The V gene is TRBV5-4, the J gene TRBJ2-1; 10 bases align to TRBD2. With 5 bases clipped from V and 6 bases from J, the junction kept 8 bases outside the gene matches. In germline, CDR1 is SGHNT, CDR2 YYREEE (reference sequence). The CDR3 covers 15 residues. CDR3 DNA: TGTGCCAGCAGGGCCGGGACTAGCGCCTCCAATGAGCAGTTCTTC. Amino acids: CASRAGTSASNEQFF.

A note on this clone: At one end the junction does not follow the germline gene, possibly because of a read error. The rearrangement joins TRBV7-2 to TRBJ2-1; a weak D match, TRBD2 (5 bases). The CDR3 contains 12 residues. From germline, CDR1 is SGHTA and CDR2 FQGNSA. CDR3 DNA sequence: TGTGCCAGCAGCTTAGCGAAACTAGGGTTGCTCTTC. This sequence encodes CASSLAKLGLLF.

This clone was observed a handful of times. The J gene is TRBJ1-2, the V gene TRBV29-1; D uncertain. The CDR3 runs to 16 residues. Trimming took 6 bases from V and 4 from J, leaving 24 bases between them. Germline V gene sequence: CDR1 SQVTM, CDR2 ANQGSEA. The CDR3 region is CSVRPHSGSAPYGYTF. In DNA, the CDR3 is TGCAGCGTACGACCCCATTCCGGGTCCGCGCCCTATGGCTACACCTTC.

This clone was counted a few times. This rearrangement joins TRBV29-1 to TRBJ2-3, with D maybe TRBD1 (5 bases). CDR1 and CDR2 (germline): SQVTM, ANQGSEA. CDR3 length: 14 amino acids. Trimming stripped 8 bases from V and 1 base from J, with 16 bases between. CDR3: CSTLGRGRTDTQYF. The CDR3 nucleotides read TGCAGCACCCTCGGAAGGGGTCGCACAGATACGCAGTATTTT.

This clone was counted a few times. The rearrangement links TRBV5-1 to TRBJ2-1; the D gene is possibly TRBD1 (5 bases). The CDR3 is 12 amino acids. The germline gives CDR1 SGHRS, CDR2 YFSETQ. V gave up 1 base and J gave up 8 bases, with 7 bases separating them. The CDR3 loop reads CASSLLGDEQFF. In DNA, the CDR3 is TGCGCCAGCAGCTTGTTAGGGGATGAGCAGTTCTTC.

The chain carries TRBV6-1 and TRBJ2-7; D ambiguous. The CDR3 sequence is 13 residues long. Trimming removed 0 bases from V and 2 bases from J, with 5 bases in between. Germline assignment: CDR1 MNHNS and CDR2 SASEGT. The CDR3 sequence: CASSEAAAYEQYF. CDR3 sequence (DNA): TGTGCCAGCAGTGAAGCCGCGGCCTACGAGCAGTACTTC.

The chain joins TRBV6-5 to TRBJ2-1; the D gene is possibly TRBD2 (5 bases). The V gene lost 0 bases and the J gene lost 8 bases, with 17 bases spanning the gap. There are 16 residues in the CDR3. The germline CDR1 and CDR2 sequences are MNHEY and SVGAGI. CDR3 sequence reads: CASSYSSREVFDEQFF. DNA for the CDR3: TGTGCCAGCAGTTACTCGTCCCGGGAAGTATTCGATGAGCAGTTCTTC.

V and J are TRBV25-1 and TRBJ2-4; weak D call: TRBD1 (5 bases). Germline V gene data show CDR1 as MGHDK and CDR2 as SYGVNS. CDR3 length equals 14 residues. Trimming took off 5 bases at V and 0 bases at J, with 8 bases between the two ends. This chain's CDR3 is CASSSRVAKNIQYF. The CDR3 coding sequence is TGTGCCAGCAGTTCCAGGGTAGCCAAAAACATTCAGTACTTC.

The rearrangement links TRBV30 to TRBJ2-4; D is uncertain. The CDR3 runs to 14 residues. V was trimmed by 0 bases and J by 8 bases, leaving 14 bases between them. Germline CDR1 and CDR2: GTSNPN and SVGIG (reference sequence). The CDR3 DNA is TGTGCCTGGAGTGTATTGGGTTATGGGGACATTCAGTACTTC. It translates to CAWSVLGYGDIQYF.

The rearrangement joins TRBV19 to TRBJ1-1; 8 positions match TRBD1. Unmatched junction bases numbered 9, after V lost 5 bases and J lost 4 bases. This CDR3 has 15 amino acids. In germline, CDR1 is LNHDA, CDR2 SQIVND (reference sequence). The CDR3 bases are TGTGCCAGTAGTCTACAGGGGGTTGTAGGCACTGAAGCTTTCTTT. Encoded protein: CASSLQGVVGTEAFF.